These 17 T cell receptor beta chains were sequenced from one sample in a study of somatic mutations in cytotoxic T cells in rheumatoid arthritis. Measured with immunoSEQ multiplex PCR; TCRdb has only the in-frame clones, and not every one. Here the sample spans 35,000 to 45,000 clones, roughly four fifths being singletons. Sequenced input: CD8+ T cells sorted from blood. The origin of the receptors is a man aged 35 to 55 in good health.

The chain's CDR3 is CASRRVNTEAFF. For the CDR3, the DNA is TGTGCCAGCAGACGAGTGAACACTGAAGCTTTCTTT. The rearrangement joins TRBV28 to TRBJ1-1, with D unresolved. Trimming stripped 6 bases from V and 0 bases from J, with 5 bases between. Per the germline V gene, CDR1 is MDHEN and CDR2 is SYDVKM. The CDR3 runs 12 residues. The complete variable domain, with remaining parts taken from reference TRBV28 and TRBJ1-1, reads DVKVTQSSRYLVKRTGEKVFLECVQDMDHENMFWYRQDPGLGLRLIYFSYDVKMKEKGDIPEGYSVSREKKERFSLILESASTNQTSMYLCASRRVNTEAFFGQGTRLTVV.

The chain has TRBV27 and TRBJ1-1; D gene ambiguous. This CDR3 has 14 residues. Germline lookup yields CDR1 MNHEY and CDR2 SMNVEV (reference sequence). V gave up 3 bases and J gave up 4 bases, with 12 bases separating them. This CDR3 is CASSLGGSFTEAFF. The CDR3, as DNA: TGTGCCAGCAGTTTGGGCGGAAGCTTCACTGAAGCTTTCTTT.

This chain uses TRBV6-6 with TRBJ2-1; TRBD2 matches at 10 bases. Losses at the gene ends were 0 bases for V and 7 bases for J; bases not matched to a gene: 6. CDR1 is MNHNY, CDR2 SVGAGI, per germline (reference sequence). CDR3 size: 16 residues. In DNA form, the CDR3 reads TGTGCCAGCAGTTACTCTAAATTAGCGGGAGGTAATGAGCAGTTCTTC. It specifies CASSYSKLAGGNEQFF.

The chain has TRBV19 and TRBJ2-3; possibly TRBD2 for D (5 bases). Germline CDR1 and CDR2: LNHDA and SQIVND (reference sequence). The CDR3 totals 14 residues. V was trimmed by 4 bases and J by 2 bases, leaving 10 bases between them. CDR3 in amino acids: CASSTGVYTDTQYF. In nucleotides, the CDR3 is TGTGCCAGTAGTACCGGGGTTTACACAGATACGCAGTATTTT.

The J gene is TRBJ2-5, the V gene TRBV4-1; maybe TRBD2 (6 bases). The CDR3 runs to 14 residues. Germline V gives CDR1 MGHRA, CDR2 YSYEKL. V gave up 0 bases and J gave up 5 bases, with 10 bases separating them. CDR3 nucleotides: TGCGCCAGCAGCCAAGAAGGTGGGAGGGAGACCCAGTACTTC. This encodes CASSQEGGRETQYF.

This chain's CDR3 is CASKRTGSGNEQFF. For the CDR3, the DNA is TGCGCCAGCAAAAGGACAGGGTCGGGCAATGAGCAGTTCTTC. The V gene is TRBV4-1, the J gene TRBJ2-1, with 8 bases fitting TRBD1. The CDR3 totals 14 residues. The germline CDR1 and CDR2 sequences are MGHRA and YSYEKL. V trimming: 7 bases; J trimming: 6 bases; junction bases outside the gene matches: 8.

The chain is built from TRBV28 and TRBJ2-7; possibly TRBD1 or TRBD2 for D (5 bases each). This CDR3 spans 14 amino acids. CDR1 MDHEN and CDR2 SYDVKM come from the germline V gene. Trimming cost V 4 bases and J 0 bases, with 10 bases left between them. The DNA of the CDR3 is TGTGCCAGCAGTTCAGGGAGTAGCTCCTACGAGCAGTACTTC. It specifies CASSSGSSSYEQYF.

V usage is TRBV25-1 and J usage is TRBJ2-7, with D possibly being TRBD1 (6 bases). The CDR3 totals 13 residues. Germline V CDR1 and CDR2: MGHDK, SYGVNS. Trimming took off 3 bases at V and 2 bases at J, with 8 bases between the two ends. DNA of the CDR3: TGTGCCAGCAGTGATAGGGACACCTACGAGCAGTACTTC. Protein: CASSDRDTYEQYF.

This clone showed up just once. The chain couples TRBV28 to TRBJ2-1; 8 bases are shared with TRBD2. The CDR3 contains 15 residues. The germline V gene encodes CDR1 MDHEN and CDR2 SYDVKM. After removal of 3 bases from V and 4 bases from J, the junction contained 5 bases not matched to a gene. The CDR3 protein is CASSLTGLGYNEQFF. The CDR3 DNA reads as TGTGCCAGCAGTTTGACGGGACTAGGGTACAATGAGCAGTTCTTC.

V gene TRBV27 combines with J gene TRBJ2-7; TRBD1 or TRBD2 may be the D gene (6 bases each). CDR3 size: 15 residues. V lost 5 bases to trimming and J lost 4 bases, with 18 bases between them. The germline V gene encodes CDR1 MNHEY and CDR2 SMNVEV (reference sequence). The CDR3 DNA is TGTGCCAGCAGTCTCTTCTTGGGGGGCGGATACGAGCAGTACTTC. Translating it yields CASSLFLGGGYEQYF.

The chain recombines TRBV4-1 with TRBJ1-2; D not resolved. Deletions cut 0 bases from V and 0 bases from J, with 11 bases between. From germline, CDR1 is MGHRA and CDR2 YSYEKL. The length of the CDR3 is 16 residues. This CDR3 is CASSQESSTTNYGYTF. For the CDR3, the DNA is TGCGCCAGCAGCCAAGAGTCCTCAACTACTAACTATGGCTACACCTTC.

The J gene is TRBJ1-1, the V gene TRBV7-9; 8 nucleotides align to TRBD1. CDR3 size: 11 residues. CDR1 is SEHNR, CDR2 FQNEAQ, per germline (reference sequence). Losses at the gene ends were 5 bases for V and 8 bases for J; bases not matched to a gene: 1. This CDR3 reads CASSRDREAFF. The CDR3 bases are TGTGCCAGCAGCCGGGACAGGGAAGCTTTCTTT.

The DNA of the CDR3 is TGTGCCAGCAGCTTAGGGGGAGTTCTCCGGGAGGAGCAGTACTTC. As protein: CASSLGGVLREEQYF. The chain links TRBV13 to TRBJ2-7; tentatively, D is TRBD2 (6 bases). The CDR3 is made up of 15 amino acids. CDR1 is PRHDT, CDR2 FYEKMQ, per germline (reference sequence). The V and J ends lost 0 bases and 7 bases respectively, with 16 bases between them.

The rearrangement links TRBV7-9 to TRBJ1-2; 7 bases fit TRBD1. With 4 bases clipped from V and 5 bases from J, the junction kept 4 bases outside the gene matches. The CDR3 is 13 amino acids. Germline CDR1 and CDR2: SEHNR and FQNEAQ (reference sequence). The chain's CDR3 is CASSSGGQYGYTF. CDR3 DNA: TGTGCCAGCAGCTCGGGGGGACAGTATGGCTACACCTTC.

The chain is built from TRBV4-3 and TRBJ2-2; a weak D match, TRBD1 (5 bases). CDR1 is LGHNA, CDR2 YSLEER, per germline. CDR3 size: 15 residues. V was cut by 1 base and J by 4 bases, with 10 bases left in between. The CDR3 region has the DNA TGCGCCAGCAGCCAAGGGCAGGGCGGCACCGGGGAGCTGTTTTTT. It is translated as CASSQGQGGTGELFF.

CDR3 nucleotides: TGTGCCAGCAGCTTGGGATACGAGCAGTACTTC. Translation: CASSLGYEQYF. The chain recombines TRBV5-6 with TRBJ2-7; D call uncertain. The ends were cut back, 0 bases at V and 4 bases at J, with 2 bases in the middle. Germline V CDR1 and CDR2: SGHDT, YYEEEE. The CDR3 is 11 amino acids.

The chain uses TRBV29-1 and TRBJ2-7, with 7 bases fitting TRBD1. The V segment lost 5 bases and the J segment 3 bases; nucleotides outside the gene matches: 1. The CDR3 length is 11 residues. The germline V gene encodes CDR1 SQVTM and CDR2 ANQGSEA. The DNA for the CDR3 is TGCAGCGTTAACAGGGGCTACGAGCAGTACTTC. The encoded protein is CSVNRGYEQYF.